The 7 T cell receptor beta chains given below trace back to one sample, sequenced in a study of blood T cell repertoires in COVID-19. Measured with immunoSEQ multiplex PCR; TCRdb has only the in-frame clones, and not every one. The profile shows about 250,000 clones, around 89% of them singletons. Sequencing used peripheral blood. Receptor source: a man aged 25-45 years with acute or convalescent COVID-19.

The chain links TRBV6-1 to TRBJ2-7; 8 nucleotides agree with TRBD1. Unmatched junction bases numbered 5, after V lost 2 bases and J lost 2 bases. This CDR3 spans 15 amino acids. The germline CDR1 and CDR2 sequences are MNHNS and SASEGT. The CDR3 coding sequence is TGTGCCAGCAGTGAAATACAGGGGGGACCCTACGAGCAGTACTTC. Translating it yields CASSEIQGGPYEQYF.

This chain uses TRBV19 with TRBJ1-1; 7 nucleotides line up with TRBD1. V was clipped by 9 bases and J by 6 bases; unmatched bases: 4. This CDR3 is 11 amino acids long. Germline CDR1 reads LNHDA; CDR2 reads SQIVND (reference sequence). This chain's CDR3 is CASHQGAEAFF. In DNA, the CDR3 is TGTGCCAGCCACCAGGGGGCTGAAGCTTTCTTT.

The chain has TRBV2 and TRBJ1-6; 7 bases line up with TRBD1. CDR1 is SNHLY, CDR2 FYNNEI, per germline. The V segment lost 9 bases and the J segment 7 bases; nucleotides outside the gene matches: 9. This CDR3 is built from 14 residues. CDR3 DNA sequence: TGTGCCAGGAAACCACAGGGGATGAATTCACCCCTCCACTTT. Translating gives CARKPQGMNSPLHF.

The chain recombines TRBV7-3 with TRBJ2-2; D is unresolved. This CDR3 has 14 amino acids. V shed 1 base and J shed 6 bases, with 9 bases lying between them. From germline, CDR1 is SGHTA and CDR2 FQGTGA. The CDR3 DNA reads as TGTGCCAGCAGCTTAAGTAGTCTTTCCGGGGAGCTGTTTTTT. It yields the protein CASSLSSLSGELFF.

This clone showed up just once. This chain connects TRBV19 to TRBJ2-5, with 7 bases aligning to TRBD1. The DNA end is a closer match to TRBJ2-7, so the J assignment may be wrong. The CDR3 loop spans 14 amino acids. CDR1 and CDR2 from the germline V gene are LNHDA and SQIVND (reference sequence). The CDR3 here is CASSPTGLVHEQYF. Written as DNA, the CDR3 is TGTGCCAGTAGCCCGACAGGGTTGGTCCACGAGCAGTACTTC.

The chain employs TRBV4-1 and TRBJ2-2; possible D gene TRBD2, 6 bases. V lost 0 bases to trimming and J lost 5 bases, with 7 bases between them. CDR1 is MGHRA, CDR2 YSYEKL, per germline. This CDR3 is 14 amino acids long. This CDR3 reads CASSQDGGTGELFF. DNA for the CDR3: TGCGCCAGCAGCCAAGACGGGGGAACCGGGGAGCTGTTTTTT.

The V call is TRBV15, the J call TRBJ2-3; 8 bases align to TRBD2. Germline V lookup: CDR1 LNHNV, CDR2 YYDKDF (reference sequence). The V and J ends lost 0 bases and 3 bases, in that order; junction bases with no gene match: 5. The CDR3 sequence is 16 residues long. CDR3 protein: CATSRDTGGPTDTQYF. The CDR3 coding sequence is TGTGCCACCAGCAGAGACACGGGAGGGCCTACAGATACGCAGTATTTT. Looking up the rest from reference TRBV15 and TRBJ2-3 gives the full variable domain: DAMVIQNPRYQVTQFGKPVTLSCSQTLNHNVMYWYQQKSSQAPKLLFHYYDKDFNNEADTPDNFQSRRPNTSFCFLDIRSPGLGDTAMYLCATSRDTGGPTDTQYFGPGTRLTVL.